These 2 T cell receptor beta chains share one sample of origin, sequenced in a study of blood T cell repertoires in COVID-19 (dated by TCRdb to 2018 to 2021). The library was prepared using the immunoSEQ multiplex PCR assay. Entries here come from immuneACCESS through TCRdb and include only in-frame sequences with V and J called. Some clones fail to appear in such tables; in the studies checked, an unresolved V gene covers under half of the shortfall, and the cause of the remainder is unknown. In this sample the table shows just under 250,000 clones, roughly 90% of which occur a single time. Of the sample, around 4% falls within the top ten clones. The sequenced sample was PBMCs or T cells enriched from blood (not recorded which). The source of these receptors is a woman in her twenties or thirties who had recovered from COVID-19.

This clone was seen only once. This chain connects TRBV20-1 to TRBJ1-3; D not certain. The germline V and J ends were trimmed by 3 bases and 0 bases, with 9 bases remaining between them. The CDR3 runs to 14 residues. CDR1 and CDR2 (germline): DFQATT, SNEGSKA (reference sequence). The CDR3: CSASGSYSGNTIYF. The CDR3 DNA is TGCAGTGCTAGTGGCAGTTACTCTGGAAACACCATATATTTT.

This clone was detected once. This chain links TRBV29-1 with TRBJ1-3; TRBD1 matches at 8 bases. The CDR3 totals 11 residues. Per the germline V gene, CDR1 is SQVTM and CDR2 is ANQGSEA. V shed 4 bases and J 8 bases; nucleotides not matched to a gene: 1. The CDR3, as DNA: TGCAGCGTTGGACAGGGGTACACCATATATTTT. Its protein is CSVGQGYTIYF. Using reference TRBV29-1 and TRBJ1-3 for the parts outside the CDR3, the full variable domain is SAVISQKPSRDICQRGTSLTIQCQVDSQVTMMFWYRQQPGQSLTLIATANQGSEATYESGFVIDKFPISRPNLTFSTLTVSNMSPEDSSIYLCSVGQGYTIYFGEGSWLTVV.